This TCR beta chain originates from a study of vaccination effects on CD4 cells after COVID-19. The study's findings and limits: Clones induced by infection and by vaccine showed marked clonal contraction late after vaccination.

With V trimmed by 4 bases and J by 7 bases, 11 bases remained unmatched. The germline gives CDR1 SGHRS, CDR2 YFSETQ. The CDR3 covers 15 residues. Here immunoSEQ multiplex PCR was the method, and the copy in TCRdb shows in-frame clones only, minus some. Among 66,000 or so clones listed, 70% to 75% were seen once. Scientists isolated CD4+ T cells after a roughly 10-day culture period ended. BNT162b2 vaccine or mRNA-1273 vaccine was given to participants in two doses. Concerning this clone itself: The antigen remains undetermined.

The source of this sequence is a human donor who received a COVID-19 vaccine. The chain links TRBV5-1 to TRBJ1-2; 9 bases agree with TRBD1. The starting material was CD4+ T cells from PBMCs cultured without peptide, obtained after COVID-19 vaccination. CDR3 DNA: TGCGCCAGCAGCAGGACAGGGGCCCAAGGAGGTGGCTACACCTTC. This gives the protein CASSRTGAQGGGYTF.